Sequencing of this T cell receptor beta chain was carried out in a study of T cell repertoires in cytomegalovirus infection. Overall study context: It can be stated that public TCR beta signatures indicated CMV infection as well as a matching HLA type.

Germline V gene sequence: CDR1 LGHNA, CDR2 YNFKEQ. The CDR3 has 16 residues. V was pared by 1 base and J by 4 bases, with 13 bases between. As regards this clonotype: Its antigen is still unknown.

Study-wide results and caveats: The ex vivo response was dominated by HLA-C-restricted CMV-specific TCR beta clonotypes.

TCRdb reprocessed the reads with MiXCR, giving one entry per CDR3 protein. The sample lists fewer than 350,000 distinct CDR3 sequences, 17% seen once, with 9.5% to 15% in the top ten. V usage is TRBV4-2 and J usage is TRBJ2-2; D might be TRBD1 (6 bases). Sample: PBMCs. This clonotype was sampled from a human donor in good health (CMV status not recorded). Some clones in this sample may be carry-over from other donors' samples. CDR3 loop: CASSQVETGSTGELFF. CDR3 in DNA: TGTGCCAGCAGCCAAGTCGAAACAGGGAGCACCGGGGAGCTGTTTTTT.